Listed below are T cell receptor beta chains from one sample, sequenced in a study of T cells in localized non-small cell lung cancer. TCRdb keeps only in-frame clones here, not all; method: immunoSEQ multiplex PCR. The sample lists tens of thousands of clones, around nine tenths seen once, with around 7% in the top ten. The source material was peripheral blood, sampled before any cancer treatment. Receptors originate from a woman aged 35 to 75 with stage I lung adenocarcinoma. CDR3s leave out the opening cysteine and the closing phenylalanine or tryptophan. Fields, in order: V gene, J gene, clone size, CDR3 protein. For some rows the clone size is stated as once, few or many, or as a class when expanded; others skip it.

TRBV7-6	TRBJ2-1	.	ASSLAGGETNNEQF
TRBV7-2	TRBJ2-1	.	ASSTTSGSYNEQF
TRBV5-4	TRBJ2-3	.	ASSLRRDSGRAGSPDTQY
TRBV11-2	TRBJ2-5	.	ASRYRDRAGETQY
TRBV18	TRBJ1-5	.	ASSPDRGTQPQH
TRBV5-4	TRBJ2-1	.	ASNRQDRIYNEQF
TRBV18	TRBJ2-3	.	ASSNIPAGMSDTQY
TRBV7-3	TRBJ2-2	once	ASSQTITGELF
TRBV7-9	TRBJ2-5	.	ASSPASLAGGKEQY
TRBV7-9	TRBJ1-3	.	ASSLEGGPLNTIY
TRBV4-1	TRBJ1-5	.	ASSQDRGGGQPQH
TRBV9	TRBJ2-1	.	ASSKPSGSQDEQF
TRBV9	TRBJ1-1	.	ASSVAPGMNTEAF
TRBV11-2	TRBJ2-7	.	ASSSRWGRRGAEQY
TRBV11-3	TRBJ1-1	.	ASSTGSNTEAF
TRBV30	TRBJ2-1	.	AWGGVTWNEQF
TRBV19	TRBJ2-4	.	ASRPGAELPNIQY
TRBV21-1	TRBJ2-7	.	ASSTIGTESLVSEQY
TRBV19	TRBJ2-3	.	ASSVLAGVDTQY